This T cell receptor (beta chain) is drawn from a study of Ad26.COV2.S vaccination and SARS-CoV-2 variants. Overall study context: The Ad26.COV2.S arm of the COV1001 trial was where the donor was placed. Intramuscular Ad26.COV2.S at 5x10^10 or 1x10^11 viral particles.

Clones were read by immunoSEQ multiplex PCR, and TCRdb kept only the in-frame ones, dropping some. This sample has 400,000 to 450,000 clones, with roughly 88% found just once. The treatment here: 19 received Ad26.COV2.S at low or high dose, single or two shots; roughly five received placebo; per-sample allocation not given. Material that was analyzed had been drawn on day 63 after the first vaccine or placebo injection. Adults aged 18-55 years in Boston included the donor. This CDR3 region has 16 residues. V lost 4 bases and J lost 2; bases outside the gene matches: 6. Germline values: CDR1 KGHSH, CDR2 LQKENI. This clone was seen a few times.

Sample: peripheral blood, taken in a trial of Ad26.COV2.S vaccine versus placebo. This TCR was sampled from a person between 18 and 65 years old who received the Ad26.COV2.S COVID-19 vaccine or a placebo. V is TRBV18 and J is TRBJ1-2, with TRBD1 identical over 11 bases. Here the CDR3 DNA reads TGTGCCAGCTCACGAACCGGACAGGGGGCAAACTATGGCTACACCTTC. Translating gives CASSRTGQGANYGYTF.